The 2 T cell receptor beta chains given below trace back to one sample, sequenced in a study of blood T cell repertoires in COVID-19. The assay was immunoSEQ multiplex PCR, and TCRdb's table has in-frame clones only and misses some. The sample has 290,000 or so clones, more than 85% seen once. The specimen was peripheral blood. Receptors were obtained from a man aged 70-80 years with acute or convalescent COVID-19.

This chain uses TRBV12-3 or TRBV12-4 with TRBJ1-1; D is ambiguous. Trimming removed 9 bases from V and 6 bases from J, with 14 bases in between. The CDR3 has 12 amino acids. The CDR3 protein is CARKITSAEAFF. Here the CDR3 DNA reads TGTGCCAGGAAAATCACAAGTGCTGAAGCTTTCTTT.

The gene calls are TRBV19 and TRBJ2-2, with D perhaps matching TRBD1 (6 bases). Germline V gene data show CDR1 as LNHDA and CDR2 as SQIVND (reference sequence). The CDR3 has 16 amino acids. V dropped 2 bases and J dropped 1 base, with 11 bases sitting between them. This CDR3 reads CASSISSGENTGELFF. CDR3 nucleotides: TGTGCCAGTAGTATATCTTCAGGGGAGAACACCGGGGAGCTGTTTTTT.